The present T cell receptor beta chain was sequenced within a study of molecular identifiers for immune sequencing clone quantification. When naive CD8 T cells were sorted, they were gated as CD8+CD4-CCR7+CD45RA+. This CDR3 has 15 amino acids. V lost 4 bases and J lost 5; bases outside the gene matches: 8. CDR1 SEHNR and CDR2 FQNEAQ come from the germline V gene (reference sequence). In TCRdb, the PCR reads were re-called with MiXCR into one record per CDR3 protein. The sample includes over 70,000 distinct CDR3 sequences, 25% of them seen just once. The V call is TRBV7-9, the J call TRBJ2-5, with TRBD2 identical over 9 bases. Sequenced input: naive CD8+ T cells from blood, with Jurkat cell RNA spiked in. Subset specified: FACS-sorted CD8+CD4-CCR7+CD45RA+ naive T cells. The origin of this receptor is a human donor in good health. Some libraries in this study had Jurkat cell RNA spiked in. For the CDR3, the DNA is TGTGCCAGCAGCTATGTAGCGGGGGTTTATGAGACCCAGTACTTC. This codes for CASSYVAGVYETQYF.